The T cell receptor (beta chain) under discussion was sequenced for a study of shared T cell receptors in the human thymus. Germline CDR1 and CDR2: SGHVS and FNYEAQ. The J segment lost 6 bases and the V segment lost 2 bases, leaving 9 bases of the junction unmatched. This CDR3 is 16 amino acids long. The data were produced by immunoSEQ multiplex PCR, yet TCRdb's version contains in-frame clones alone and is incomplete. The sample includes 500,000 to 550,000 clones, 78% of them seen just once. These data were also reused for a study on human thymus T cells.

This TCR was recovered from a boy under three years old with a congenital heart defect. The rearrangement links TRBV7-6 to TRBJ2-3; 9 nucleotides agree with TRBD1. Sequencing was carried out using thymocytes. CDR3 amino acids: CASSLLPDRGSDTQYF. The CDR3 DNA reads TGTGCCAGCAGCTTACTACCGGACAGGGGATCCGATACGCAGTATTTT.